This TCR beta chain was observed in a study of CD8 T cells in ankylosing spondylitis. General study results and limits: Matched ankylosing spondylitis synovial fluid reportedly contained a significantly enriched population of disease-linked clones. Clones linked to the disease showed a CD8+ phenotype. They occurred at relatively low frequencies in peripheral blood. In ankylosing spondylitis blood, a motif of eight highly homologous TCR beta variants appeared characteristic.

The CDR3 consists of 12 residues. Germline V CDR1 and CDR2: DFQATT, SNEGSKA (reference sequence). Deletions cut 3 bases from V and 4 bases from J, with 10 bases between. Preparation of TCR beta libraries was done by quantitative 5'-RACE with molecular barcodes. TCRdb used MiXCR to reprocess the 5' RACE reads, holding one entry per CDR3 protein. The sample holds 700,000 to 850,000 distinct CDR3 sequences; about 12% are singletons and the top ten take roughly 0.51%. This clonotype was observed at least ten times. The target antigen is unknown. The gene calls are TRBV20-1 and TRBJ2-7; tentatively, D is TRBD2 (6 bases). The source is a male donor with ankylosing spondylitis. Sequenced material: blood, either unsorted or a sorted T cell fraction (not recorded which). Here the CDR3 reads CSASGRKYEQYF. The CDR3 DNA follows: TGCAGTGCTAGCGGGAGAAAATACGAGCAGTACTTC.